This TCR beta chain emerged from a study of cytomegalovirus exposure and HLA in healthy donors. Whole-study findings and limits: Productive status was seen about 87% or about 30% of the time for most TCR beta V segments in an earlier analysis.

These donors, healthy bone marrow donors, were studied. In the PCR, 60 Vbeta and 13 Jbeta primers were used. Clones were sequenced by immunoSEQ multiplex PCR, and TCRdb holds only the in-frame ones, with some missing. The table lists over 90,000 clones, with less than 4.5% in the top ten. On this clone: Its cognate antigen is unknown.

This sequence was found in a man aged 35-49 years in good health and CMV-seronegative. Input material: PBMCs.

DNA of the CDR3: TGTGCCAGCAGGTACACTAGCGAGAACACCGGGGAGCTGTTTTTT. It codes for CASRYTSENTGELFF. The V call is TRBV7-6, the J call TRBJ2-2, with 7 bases aligning to TRBD2. The CDR3 covers 15 residues. V was pared by 6 bases and J by 1 base, with 5 bases of the junction left unmatched. The V gene's germline CDR1 is SGHVS and CDR2 FNYEAQ.